This T cell receptor (beta chain) is drawn from a study of T cells in Graves' hyperthyroidism and ophthalmopathy. Study conclusions and caveats: Model predictions of ophthalmopathy came a median around 6.5 months before onset.

The source material, RNA transcripts, was used to amplify TCR beta CDR3 regions. A first-round RT-PCR of the TCR CDR3 used the HTBI primer set. TCRdb re-called the multiplex PCR reads with MiXCR, one entry per CDR3 protein. The sample lists more than 300,000 distinct CDR3 sequences, approximately 13% occurring once. Germline V gene lookup returns CDR1 DFQATT and CDR2 SNEGSKA (reference sequence). The CDR3 runs 13 residues. The V segment lost 6 bases and the J segment 3 bases; nucleotides outside the gene matches: 3. Regarding this clonotype: Its antigen is unidentified.

The origin of this receptor is a woman aged 55-75 years with Graves' hyperthyroidism. Sequencing used blood. The chain employs TRBV20-1 and TRBJ2-3; 10 bases line up with TRBD2. For the CDR3, the DNA is TGCAGTGCCGAGCGGGAGGGGACAGATACGCAGTATTTT. Protein product: CSAEREGTDTQYF.